Below, 28 T cell receptor beta chains from the same sample are listed, as sequenced in a study of CD8+ T cells in alopecia areata. RNA extraction was followed by reverse transcription into cDNA, which acted as the sequencing template. Profiled with immunoSEQ multiplex PCR; TCRdb holds only in-frame clones, not every one. Among around 190,000 clones, 60% were seen once, and the ten largest hold approximately 1%. Described treatment: oral pan-JAK inhibitor, 5-10 mg twice daily. Source: CD4+ T cells sorted from blood, taken at week 24, from a patient treated with tofacitinib. The receptors come from a human donor with alopecia areata.

This clone was recorded many times. The chain couples TRBV7-2 to TRBJ1-1; 8 bases are a match to TRBD1. Germline V gives CDR1 SGHTA, CDR2 FQGNSA. This CDR3 has 16 amino acids. J gave up 0 bases and V 6 bases, and 9 bases lay outside the gene matches. For the CDR3, the DNA is TGTGCCAGCAGTCCTTTCAGGGGGCGCGTGAACACTGAAGCTTTCTTT. It codes for CASSPFRGRVNTEAFF. Full variable domain (missing parts from reference TRBV7-2 and TRBJ1-1): GAGVSQSPSNKVTEKGKDVELRCDPISGHTALYWYRQSLGQGLEFLIYFQGNSAPDKSGLPSDRFSAERTGGSVSTLTIQRTQQEDSAVYLCASSPFRGRVNTEAFFGQGTRLTVV.

V is TRBV2 and J is TRBJ1-6; D gene unclear. Germline-derived CDR1 and CDR2 are SNHLY and FYNNEI. Trimming shortened V by 5 bases and J by 3 bases, and 11 bases separated the two germline ends. The CDR3 loop spans 15 amino acids. The CDR3 region has the DNA TGTGCCAGCAGTCTGGAGGGCCACTATAATTCACCCCTCCACTTT. It translates to CASSLEGHYNSPLHF.

This clone has only a few counts. The V and J genes are TRBV12-5 and TRBJ1-2; 7 positions agree with TRBD1. Germline V lookup: CDR1 LGHNT, CDR2 FRNRAP. The CDR3 totals 11 residues. V lost 6 bases, J lost 12 bases, and 7 bases stayed unmatched. The CDR3 DNA follows: TGTGCTAGTGGACGACAGGGTGTCGACACCTTC. This codes for CASGRQGVDTF.

The rearrangement uses TRBV29-1 and TRBJ2-5, with TRBD1 identical over 9 bases. Germline CDR1 and CDR2: SQVTM and ANQGSEA. This CDR3 region has 11 residues. J gave up 5 bases and V 7 bases, and 2 bases lay outside the gene matches. The CDR3 bases are TGCAGCGCCGACAGGGGGGAGACCCAGTACTTC. It translates to CSADRGETQYF.

The rearrangement joins TRBV10-3 to TRBJ2-5; 11 bases align to TRBD2. Trimming removed 3 bases from V and 4 bases from J; junction bases left unmatched: 1. The CDR3 consists of 14 residues. CDR1 and CDR2 (germline): ENHRY, SYGVKD. In nucleotides, the CDR3 is TGTGCCATCAGTGAAGGACTAGCGGGAGAGACCCAGTACTTC. Translated: CAISEGLAGETQYF.

V gene TRBV9 combines with J gene TRBJ2-2, with no clear D. CDR3 length equals 12 residues. V lost 0 bases, J lost 7 bases, and 4 bases lay in between. Germline CDR1 is SGDLS and CDR2 is YYNGEE. As DNA, the CDR3 is TGTGCCAGCAGCGTAGCGATCGGGGAGCTGTTTTTT. It yields the protein CASSVAIGELFF.

The gene calls are TRBV4-2 and TRBJ2-1; 8 bases line up with TRBD2. The CDR3 is made up of 16 amino acids. CDR1 and CDR2 from the germline V gene are LGHNA and YNFKEQ. The junction had 7 bases not matched to a gene; V was cut back by 4 bases and J by 2 bases. The CDR3 loop is CASSLTGTRTYNEQFF. In DNA form, the CDR3 reads TGTGCCAGCAGCCTAACCGGGACTAGGACCTACAATGAGCAGTTCTTC.

This sequence joins TRBV7-2 and TRBJ2-3; 7 nucleotides line up with TRBD2. This CDR3 is built from 16 residues. V gave up 2 bases and J gave up 1 base; unmatched junction bases: 6. The germline V gene encodes CDR1 SGHTA and CDR2 FQGNSA. CDR3: CASSLRLAGGTDTQYF. The CDR3 bases are TGTGCCAGCAGCTTAAGACTAGCCGGGGGCACAGATACGCAGTATTTT.

V is TRBV2 and J is TRBJ2-3; 8 bases agree with TRBD2. The CDR3 totals 16 residues. Germline-derived CDR1 and CDR2 are SNHLY and FYNNEI. Trimming removed 6 bases from V and 0 bases from J; junction bases left unmatched: 8. The CDR3 region has the DNA TGTGCCAGCAGGGACAGCGGGGGTCCTAGCACAGATACGCAGTATTTT. This encodes CASRDSGGPSTDTQYF.

The V and J genes are TRBV30 and TRBJ2-1, with 7 bases lining up with TRBD1. Germline CDR1 reads GTSNPN; CDR2 reads SVGIG (reference sequence). This CDR3 region has 14 residues. Losses at the gene ends were 2 bases for V and 0 bases for J; bases not matched to a gene: 1. CDR3 sequence: CAWSSGGSYNEQFF. The CDR3 nucleotides read TGTGCCTGGAGTTCAGGGGGCTCCTACAATGAGCAGTTCTTC.

The V call is TRBV29-1, the J call TRBJ1-1, with D perhaps TRBD1 (6 bases). V was shortened by 6 bases and J by 4 bases, with 15 bases between the two germline ends. This CDR3 has 13 residues. Looked up from germline, CDR1 is SQVTM and CDR2 is ANQGSEA. The CDR3 coding sequence is TGCAGCGTGGGGGGTCAGGGGAGCACTGAAGCTTTCTTT. Protein product: CSVGGQGSTEAFF.

The chain combines TRBV5-1 with TRBJ1-2, with D unresolved. Between the trimmed V and J ends, which lost 6 bases and 5 bases, there was a span of 20 bases. The CDR3 sequence is 15 residues long. Germline loops: CDR1 SGHRS, CDR2 YFSETQ. The CDR3, as DNA: TGCGCCAGCAAAGTAGGGCAGGCCGTAGGATATGGCTACACCTTC. It codes for CASKVGQAVGYGYTF.

As for this clone: The same CDR3 arises from other DNA sequences in this sample as well. V is TRBV9 and J is TRBJ1-1; D is unclear. The germline V gene has CDR1 SGDLS and CDR2 YYNGEE. V lost 0 bases to trimming and J lost 0 bases, with 3 bases between them. The CDR3 has 13 residues. This chain's CDR3 is CASSVALNTEAFF. The DNA for the CDR3 is TGTGCCAGCAGCGTAGCGTTGAACACTGAAGCTTTCTTT.

The V call is TRBV25-1, the J call TRBJ1-1; TRBD1 might be the D (6 bases). The V end lost 2 bases, the J end lost 7 bases, and 11 bases lay between the germline ends. Germline V gives CDR1 MGHDK, CDR2 SYGVNS. This CDR3 region has 13 residues. CDR3 sequence (DNA): TGTGCCAGCAGTGAAGGGGGCAGGGGTGAAGCTTTCTTT. Translated, it gives CASSEGGRGEAFF.

The count of this clone is one. The chain is built from TRBV4-3 and TRBJ2-6; no firm D call. Per germline, CDR1 LGHNA and CDR2 YSLEER. CDR3 length equals 16 residues. The ends were cut back, 0 bases at V and 1 base at J, with 7 bases in the middle. As DNA, the CDR3 is TGCGCCAGCAGCCAAGAATCGTTTTCTGGGGCCAACGTCCTGACTTTC. Translated: CASSQESFSGANVLTF.

This rearrangement joins TRBV2 to TRBJ2-5; 13 positions agree with TRBD2. Germline trimming cut 6 bases from V and 7 bases from J; bases unmatched to any gene: 11. The germline CDR1 and CDR2 sequences are SNHLY and FYNNEI. CDR3 size: 16 residues. The CDR3 sequence is CASSQTSGGAGGTQYF. CDR3 nucleotide sequence: TGTGCCAGCAGCCAAACTAGCGGGGGGGCCGGGGGGACCCAGTACTTC.

This sequence joins TRBV29-1 and TRBJ2-5, with TRBD1 identical over 9 bases. The CDR3 has 13 residues. With V trimmed by 3 bases and J by 5 bases, 4 bases remained unmatched. The germline gives CDR1 SQVTM, CDR2 ANQGSEA. This CDR3 reads CSVDGGQGETQYF. The CDR3 DNA reads as TGCAGCGTTGATGGCGGACAGGGGGAGACCCAGTACTTC. The whole variable domain, filled in from reference TRBV29-1 and TRBJ2-5, reads SAVISQKPSRDICQRGTSLTIQCQVDSQVTMMFWYRQQPGQSLTLIATANQGSEATYESGFVIDKFPISRPNLTFSTLTVSNMSPEDSSIYLCSVDGGQGETQYFGPGTRLLVL.

This rearrangement joins TRBV15 to TRBJ1-4; D call uncertain. The germline V gene encodes CDR1 LNHNV and CDR2 YYDKDF (reference sequence). The CDR3 has 16 residues. V was clipped by 0 bases and J by 5 bases, with 13 bases between them. As DNA, the CDR3 is TGTGCCACCAGCAGAGATCAGCTACAGATCAATGAAAAACTGTTTTTT. Residues: CATSRDQLQINEKLFF. Filled out from reference TRBV15 and TRBJ1-4, the complete variable domain reads DAMVIQNPRYQVTQFGKPVTLSCSQTLNHNVMYWYQQKSSQAPKLLFHYYDKDFNNEADTPDNFQSRRPNTSFCFLDIRSPGLGDTAMYLCATSRDQLQINEKLFFGSGTQLSVL.

V usage is TRBV30 and J usage is TRBJ2-3; D is perhaps TRBD1 or TRBD2 (7 bases each). Per the germline V gene, CDR1 is GTSNPN and CDR2 is SVGIG (reference sequence). Trimming left V 6 bases short and J 0 bases short, with 13 bases between. The CDR3 spans 14 residues. The CDR3 nucleotides are TGTGCCTGCCACCAGGGGGGGAGCACAGATACGCAGTATTTT. Translated: CACHQGGSTDTQYF. The variable domain in full, completed from reference TRBV30 and TRBJ2-3, reads SQTIHQWPATLVQPVGSPLSLECTVEGTSNPNLYWYRQAAGRGLQLLFYSVGIGQISSEVPQNLSASRPQDRQFILSSKKLLLSDSGFYLCACHQGGSTDTQYFGPGTRLTVL.

This clone has more than one count but fewer than ten. The chain uses TRBV9 and TRBJ2-5; possibly TRBD1 for D (6 bases). Trimming removed 4 bases from V and 5 bases from J, with 12 bases in between. CDR3 length: 13 residues. Looked up from germline, CDR1 is SGDLS and CDR2 is YYNGEE. The CDR3 region has the DNA TGTGCCAGCAGCCGACAGGAGACGGAGACCCAGTACTTC. The encoded protein is CASSRQETETQYF.

The gene calls are TRBV9 and TRBJ2-5; TRBD2 matches 11 bases. The CDR3 runs 16 residues. Per the germline V gene, CDR1 is SGDLS and CDR2 is YYNGEE. V lost 4 bases, J lost 5 bases, and 10 bases stayed unmatched. The chain's CDR3 is CASSLSSGGARETQYF. CDR3 DNA: TGTGCCAGCAGCCTTAGTAGCGGGGGGGCACGGGAGACCCAGTACTTC.

The rearrangement links TRBV7-2 to TRBJ1-2; D gene ambiguous. Trimming stripped 1 base from V and 3 bases from J, with 6 bases between. Germline V CDR1 and CDR2: SGHTA, FQGNSA. The CDR3 is 13 amino acids. DNA for the CDR3: TGTGCCAGCAGCTTAGATAGGGACTATGGCTACACCTTC. This gives the protein CASSLDRDYGYTF. The variable domain in full, with the rest retrieved from reference TRBV7-2 and TRBJ1-2, is GAGVSQSPSNKVTEKGKDVELRCDPISGHTALYWYRQSLGQGLEFLIYFQGNSAPDKSGLPSDRFSAERTGGSVSTLTIQRTQQEDSAVYLCASSLDRDYGYTFGSGTRLTVV.

This clone was detected a few times. The rearrangement uses TRBV6-5 and TRBJ2-1; TRBD2 aligns across 8 bases. The ends lost 6 bases at V and 5 bases at J; junction bases unmatched: 6. Germline V gives CDR1 MNHEY, CDR2 SVGAGI. This CDR3 spans 14 amino acids. CDR3 bases: TGTGCCAGCAGCGGGGGGGCGGTCCACAATGAGCAGTTCTTC. Amino acids: CASSGGAVHNEQFF.

This clone has more than one count but fewer than ten. This chain connects TRBV6-1 to TRBJ1-5, with a weak D call TRBD1 (5 bases). In germline, CDR1 is MNHNS, CDR2 SASEGT. The length of the CDR3 is 13 residues. Between the trimmed V and J ends, which lost 6 bases and 5 bases, there was a span of 11 bases. The CDR3 nucleotides are TGTGCCAGCAGGGACACTGCGGATCAGCCCCAGCATTTT. Protein product: CASRDTADQPQHF.

This clone was picked up one time. The rearrangement uses TRBV30 and TRBJ1-1, with unresolved D. The CDR3 has 13 residues. Trimming shortened V by 1 base and J by 0 bases, and 6 bases separated the two germline ends. Per germline, CDR1 GTSNPN and CDR2 SVGIG (reference sequence). The CDR3 bases are TGTGCCTGGAGTGGTTACATGAACACTGAAGCTTTCTTT. Translated, it gives CAWSGYMNTEAFF.

The chain is built from TRBV6-6 and TRBJ1-1, with no clear D. The CDR3 loop spans 13 amino acids. V was trimmed by 7 bases and J by 0 bases, leaving 9 bases between them. Germline V gives CDR1 MNHNY, CDR2 SVGAGI (reference sequence). The chain's CDR3 is CASIFGMNTEAFF. CDR3 DNA sequence: TGTGCCAGCATCTTCGGTATGAACACTGAAGCTTTCTTT.

V usage is TRBV9 and J usage is TRBJ2-7; D may be TRBD1 (6 bases). CDR1 and CDR2 (germline): SGDLS, YYNGEE. The CDR3 spans 15 residues. V shed 4 bases and J shed 3 bases, with 17 bases lying between them. The DNA of the CDR3 is TGTGCCAGCAGCCTCAGGGACATCCCAAACTACGAGCAGTACTTC. Protein product: CASSLRDIPNYEQYF.

The CDR3 here is CSAGTSPGSYTF. The DNA for the CDR3 is TGCAGCGCTGGGACTTCCCCTGGGAGCTACACCTTC. The rearrangement links TRBV29-1 to TRBJ1-2, with a weak D call TRBD1 (5 bases). Germline CDR1 is SQVTM and CDR2 is ANQGSEA. With 7 bases removed from V and 9 bases from J, the gap between germline ends came to 18 bases. The CDR3 extends over 12 amino acids.